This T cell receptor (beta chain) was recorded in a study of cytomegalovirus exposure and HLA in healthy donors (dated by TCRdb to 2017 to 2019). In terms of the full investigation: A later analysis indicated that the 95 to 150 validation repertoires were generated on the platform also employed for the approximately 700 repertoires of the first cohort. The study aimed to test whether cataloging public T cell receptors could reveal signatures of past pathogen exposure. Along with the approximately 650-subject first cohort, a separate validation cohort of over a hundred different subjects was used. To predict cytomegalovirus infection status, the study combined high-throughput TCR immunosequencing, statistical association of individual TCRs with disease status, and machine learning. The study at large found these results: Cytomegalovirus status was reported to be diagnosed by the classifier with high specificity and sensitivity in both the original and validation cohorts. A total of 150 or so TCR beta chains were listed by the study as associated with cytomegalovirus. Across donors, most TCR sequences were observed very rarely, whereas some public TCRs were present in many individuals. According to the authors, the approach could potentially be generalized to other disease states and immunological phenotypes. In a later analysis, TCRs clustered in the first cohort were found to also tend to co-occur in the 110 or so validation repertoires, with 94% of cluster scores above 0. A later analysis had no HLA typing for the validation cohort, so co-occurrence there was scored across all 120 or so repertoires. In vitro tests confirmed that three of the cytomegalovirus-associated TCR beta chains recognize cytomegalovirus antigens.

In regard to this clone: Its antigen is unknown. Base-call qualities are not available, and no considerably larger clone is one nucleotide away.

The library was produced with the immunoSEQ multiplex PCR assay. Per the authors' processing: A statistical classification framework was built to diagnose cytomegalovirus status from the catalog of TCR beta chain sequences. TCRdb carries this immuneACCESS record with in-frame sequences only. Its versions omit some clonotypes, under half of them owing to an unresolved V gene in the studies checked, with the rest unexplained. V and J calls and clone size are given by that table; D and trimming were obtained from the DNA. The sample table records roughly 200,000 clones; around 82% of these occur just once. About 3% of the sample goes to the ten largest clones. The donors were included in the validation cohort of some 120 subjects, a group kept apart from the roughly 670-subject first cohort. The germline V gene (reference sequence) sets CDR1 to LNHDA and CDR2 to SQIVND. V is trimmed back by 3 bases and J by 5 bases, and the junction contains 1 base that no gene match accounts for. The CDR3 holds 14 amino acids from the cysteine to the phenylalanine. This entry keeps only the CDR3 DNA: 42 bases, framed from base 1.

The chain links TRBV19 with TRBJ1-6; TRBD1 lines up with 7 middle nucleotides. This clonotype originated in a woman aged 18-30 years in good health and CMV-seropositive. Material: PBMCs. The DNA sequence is TGTGCCAGTAGTATCGGACAGGATAATTCACCCCTCCACTTT. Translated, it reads CASSIGQDNSPLHF.